This record concerns one T cell receptor (beta chain) sequence. The data derive from a study of blood T cell repertoires in COVID-19. Study-wide background: From the United States, Italy and Spain came samples of acute and convalescent COVID-19.

Authors' data handling: Amplification of reference gene primers was used by the study to estimate nucleated cell counts. Using immunoSEQ multiplex PCR, the repertoire was profiled, and TCRdb retains in-frame clones only, with some absent. That table supplies the V and J calls and clone size; D and trimming were determined from the DNA. The sample holds roughly 260,000 clones, approximately 90% seen once. V was pared by 3 bases and J by 6 bases, with 14 bases of the junction left unmatched. From germline, CDR1 is SGHNT and CDR2 YYREEE (reference sequence). This CDR3 is 16 amino acids long. This TCR derives from a man in his 60s who had recovered from COVID-19. Sequenced: peripheral blood. The chain joins TRBV5-4 to TRBJ1-2, with 7 bases lining up with TRBD1. CDR3 sequence: CASSSARRQGINGYTF. CDR3 nucleotide sequence: TGTGCCAGCAGCTCCGCAAGGAGACAGGGTATAAATGGCTACACCTTC. Together with reference TRBV5-4 and TRBJ1-2, the CDR3 gives the full variable domain: ETGVTQSPTHLIKTRGQQVTLRCSSQSGHNTVSWYQQALGQGPQFIFQYYREEENGRGNFPPRFSGLQFPNYSSELNVNALELDDSALYLCASSSARRQGINGYTFGSGTRLTVV.